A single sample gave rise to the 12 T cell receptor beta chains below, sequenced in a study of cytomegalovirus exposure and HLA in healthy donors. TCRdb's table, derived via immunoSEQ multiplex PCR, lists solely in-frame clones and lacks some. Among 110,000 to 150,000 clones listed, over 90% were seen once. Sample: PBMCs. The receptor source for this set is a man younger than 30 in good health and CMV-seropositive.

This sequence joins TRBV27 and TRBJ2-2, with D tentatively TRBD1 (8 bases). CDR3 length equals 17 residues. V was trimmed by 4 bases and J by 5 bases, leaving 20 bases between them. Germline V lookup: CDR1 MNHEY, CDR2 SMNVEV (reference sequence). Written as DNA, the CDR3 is TGTGCCAGCAGTTCCCCAATCGGACAGGGAGGGACCGGGGAGCTGTTTTTT. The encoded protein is CASSSPIGQGGTGELFF.

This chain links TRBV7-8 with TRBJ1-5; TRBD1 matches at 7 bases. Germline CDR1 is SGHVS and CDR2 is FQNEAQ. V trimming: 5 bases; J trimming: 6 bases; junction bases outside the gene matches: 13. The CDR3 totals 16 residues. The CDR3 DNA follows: TGTGCCAGCAGCCGGGCCCAACAGGGGAGTGGTCAGCCCCAGCATTTT. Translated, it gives CASSRAQQGSGQPQHF.

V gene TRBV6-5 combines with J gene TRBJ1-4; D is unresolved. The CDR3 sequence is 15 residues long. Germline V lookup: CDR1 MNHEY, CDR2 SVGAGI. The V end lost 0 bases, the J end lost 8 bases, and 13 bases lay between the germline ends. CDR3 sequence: CASSYSTWEREKLFF. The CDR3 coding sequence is TGTGCCAGCAGTTACTCGACATGGGAGAGGGAAAAACTGTTTTTT.

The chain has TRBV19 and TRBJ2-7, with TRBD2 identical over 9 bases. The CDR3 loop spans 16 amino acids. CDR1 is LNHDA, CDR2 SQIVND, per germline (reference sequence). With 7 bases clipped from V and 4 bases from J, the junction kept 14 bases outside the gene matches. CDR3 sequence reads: CASTPRDSGRWYEQYF. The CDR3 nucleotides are TGTGCCAGTACCCCGAGGGATAGCGGGAGATGGTACGAGCAGTACTTC.

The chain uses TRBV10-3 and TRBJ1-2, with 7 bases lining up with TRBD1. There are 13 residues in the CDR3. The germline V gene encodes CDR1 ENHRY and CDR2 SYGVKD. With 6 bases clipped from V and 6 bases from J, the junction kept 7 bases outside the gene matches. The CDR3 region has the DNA TGTGCCATCAGACAGGGGCTCCGGGATGGCTACACCTTC. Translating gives CAIRQGLRDGYTF.

The CDR3 sequence is CASSQDGAVTNSPLHF. The CDR3 bases are TGTGCCAGCAGCCAAGATGGGGCAGTGACTAATTCACCCCTCCACTTT. This rearrangement joins TRBV14 to TRBJ1-6; possible D gene TRBD1, 5 bases. The CDR3 consists of 16 residues. Germline V lookup: CDR1 SGHDN, CDR2 FVKESK. With 0 bases removed from V and 6 bases from J, the gap between germline ends came to 12 bases.

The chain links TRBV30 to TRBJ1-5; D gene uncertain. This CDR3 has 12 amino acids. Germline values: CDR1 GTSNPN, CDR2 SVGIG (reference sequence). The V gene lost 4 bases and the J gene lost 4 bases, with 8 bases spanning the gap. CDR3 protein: CAWNSPNQPQHF. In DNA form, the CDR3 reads TGTGCCTGGAACAGCCCGAATCAGCCCCAGCATTTT.

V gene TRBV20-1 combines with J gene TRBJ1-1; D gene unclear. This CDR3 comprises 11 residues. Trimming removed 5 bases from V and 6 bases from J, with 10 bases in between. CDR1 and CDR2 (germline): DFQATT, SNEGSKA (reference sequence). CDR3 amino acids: CSAEHPSEAFF. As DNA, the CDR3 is TGCAGTGCTGAGCACCCTTCTGAAGCTTTCTTT.

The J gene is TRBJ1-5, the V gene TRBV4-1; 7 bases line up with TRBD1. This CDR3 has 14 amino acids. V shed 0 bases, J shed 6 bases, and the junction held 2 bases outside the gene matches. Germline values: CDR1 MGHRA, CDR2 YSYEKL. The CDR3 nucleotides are TGCGCCAGCAGCCAAGAACCAGGGGGTCAGCCCCAGCATTTT. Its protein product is CASSQEPGGQPQHF.

The CDR3 loop reads CASSPRSGRGTQYF. DNA for the CDR3: TGTGCCAGCAGCCCCCGCAGCGGCCGGGGGACCCAGTACTTC. The chain combines TRBV4-2 with TRBJ2-5; D is possibly TRBD2 (5 bases). This CDR3 is built from 14 residues. The germline V and J ends were trimmed by 4 bases and 7 bases, with 16 bases remaining between them. The germline V gene encodes CDR1 LGHNA and CDR2 YNFKEQ.

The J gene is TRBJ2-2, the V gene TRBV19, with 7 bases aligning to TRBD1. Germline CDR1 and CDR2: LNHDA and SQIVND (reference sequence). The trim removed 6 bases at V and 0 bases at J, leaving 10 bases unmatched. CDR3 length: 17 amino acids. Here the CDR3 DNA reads TGTGCCAGTAGCAGAATTATAGGGGGCCCGAACACCGGGGAGCTGTTTTTT. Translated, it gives CASSRIIGGPNTGELFF.

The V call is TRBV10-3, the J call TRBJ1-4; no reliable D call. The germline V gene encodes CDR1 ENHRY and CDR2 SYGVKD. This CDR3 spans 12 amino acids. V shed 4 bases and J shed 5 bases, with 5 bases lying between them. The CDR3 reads CAISVANEKLFF. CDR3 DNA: TGTGCCATCAGTGTGGCAAATGAAAAACTGTTTTTT.